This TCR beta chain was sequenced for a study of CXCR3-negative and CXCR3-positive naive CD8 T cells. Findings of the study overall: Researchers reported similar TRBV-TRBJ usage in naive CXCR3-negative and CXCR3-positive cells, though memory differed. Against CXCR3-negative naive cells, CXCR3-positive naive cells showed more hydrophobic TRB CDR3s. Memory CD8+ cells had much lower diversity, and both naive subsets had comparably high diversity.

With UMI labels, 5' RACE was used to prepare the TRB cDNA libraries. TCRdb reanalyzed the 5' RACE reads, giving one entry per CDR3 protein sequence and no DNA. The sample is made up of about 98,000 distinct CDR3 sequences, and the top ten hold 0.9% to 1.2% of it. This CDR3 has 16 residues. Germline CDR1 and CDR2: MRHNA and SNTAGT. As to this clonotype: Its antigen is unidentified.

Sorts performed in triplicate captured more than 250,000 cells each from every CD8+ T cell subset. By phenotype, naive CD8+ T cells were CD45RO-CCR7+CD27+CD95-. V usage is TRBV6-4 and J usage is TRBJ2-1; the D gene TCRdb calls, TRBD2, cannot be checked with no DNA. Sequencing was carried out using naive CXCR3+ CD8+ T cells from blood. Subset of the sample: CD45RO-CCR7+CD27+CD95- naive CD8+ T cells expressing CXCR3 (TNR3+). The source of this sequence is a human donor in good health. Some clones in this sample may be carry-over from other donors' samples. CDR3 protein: CASSNLAGGPYNEQFF.